The 15 T cell receptor beta chains presented below share a single source sample, sequenced in a study of blood T cell repertoires in COVID-19. TCRdb's copy holds only in-frame clones and misses some; the assay was immunoSEQ multiplex PCR. Here the sample spans 110,000 to 150,000 clones, 82% being singletons. Sequenced input: peripheral blood. The receptor source for this set is a woman aged 80 or older with acute or convalescent COVID-19.

This clone has only a few counts. This sequence joins TRBV15 and TRBJ1-5; the D gene is possibly TRBD1 (5 bases). Trimming shortened V by 0 bases and J by 3 bases, and 9 bases separated the two germline ends. Germline V gene lookup returns CDR1 LNHNV and CDR2 YYDKDF (reference sequence). The CDR3 has 15 amino acids. The CDR3 loop is CATSRDRGDNQPQHF. The CDR3 nucleotides are TGTGCCACCAGCAGAGATCGGGGGGACAATCAGCCCCAGCATTTT.

This clone was picked up one time. The CDR3 sequence is CASNRPGLAGSHFYEQYF. CDR3 nucleotides: TGTGCCAGCAACAGGCCGGGACTAGCGGGCTCACACTTCTACGAGCAGTACTTC. This sequence joins TRBV28 and TRBJ2-7; 12 bases agree with TRBD2. J was trimmed by 3 bases and V by 7 bases; bases with no gene match: 16. The CDR3 is made up of 18 amino acids. Germline loops: CDR1 MDHEN, CDR2 SYDVKM. The variable domain in full, with the rest retrieved from reference TRBV28 and TRBJ2-7, is DVKVTQSSRYLVKRTGEKVFLECVQDMDHENMFWYRQDPGLGLRLIYFSYDVKMKEKGDIPEGYSVSREKKERFSLILESASTNQTSMYLCASNRPGLAGSHFYEQYFGPGTRLTVT.

The gene calls are TRBV20-1 and TRBJ1-2; 8 bases agree with TRBD1. V shed 3 bases, J shed 7 bases, and the junction held 10 bases outside the gene matches. Germline V gene sequence: CDR1 DFQATT, CDR2 SNEGSKA (reference sequence). This CDR3 is 14 amino acids long. CDR3 nucleotide sequence: TGCAGTGCTAGTCGAGACAGGGGTTGGGTTGGCTACACCTTC. Amino acid sequence: CSASRDRGWVGYTF.

This clone has just one count. The chain carries TRBV29-1 and TRBJ2-3, with D hard to call. Germline V CDR1 and CDR2: SQVTM, ANQGSEA. Trimming removed 4 bases from V and 2 bases from J, with 4 bases in between. There are 11 residues in the CDR3. CDR3 sequence reads: CSVVATDTQYF. The CDR3 coding sequence is TGCAGCGTTGTAGCCACAGATACGCAGTATTTT.

The chain has TRBV29-1 and TRBJ2-5; a weak D match, TRBD1 (6 bases). V lost 1 base to trimming and J lost 5 bases, with 17 bases between them. CDR3 length equals 15 residues. Germline V gene sequence: CDR1 SQVTM, CDR2 ANQGSEA. The CDR3 region has the DNA TGCAGCGTTGAAGGTGGCAGGGGCTTAAGGGAGACCCAGTACTTC. Encoded protein: CSVEGGRGLRETQYF.

This sequence joins TRBV6-5 and TRBJ2-5, with 9 bases fitting TRBD1. Trimming cost V 7 bases and J 2 bases; bases outside gene matches: 8. The CDR3 contains 15 residues. Germline V gene lookup returns CDR1 MNHEY and CDR2 SVGAGI. CDR3 amino acids: CASNSRDRAQETQYF. The CDR3 DNA sequence: TGTGCCAGCAATTCTCGGGACAGGGCGCAAGAGACCCAGTACTTC.

This chain connects TRBV11-3 to TRBJ1-1; D ambiguous. This CDR3 comprises 13 residues. Trimming removed 3 bases at V and 2 bases at J, with 7 bases between. Per the germline V gene, CDR1 is SGHNT and CDR2 is YENEEA. The CDR3 loop reads CASSFGGNTEAFF. CDR3 in DNA: TGTGCCAGCAGCTTCGGAGGAAACACTGAAGCTTTCTTT.

This clone occurred once. The chain has TRBV7-2 and TRBJ2-6; no firm D call. Germline-derived CDR1 and CDR2 are SGHTA and FQGNSA. Trimming stripped 1 base from V and 1 base from J, with 5 bases between. The CDR3 sequence is 15 residues long. For the CDR3, the DNA is TGTGCCAGCAGCTTAGACTTTTCTGGGGCCAACGTCCTGACTTTC. Its translation is CASSLDFSGANVLTF. The whole variable domain, remainder taken from reference TRBV7-2 and TRBJ2-6, is GAGVSQSPSNKVTEKGKDVELRCDPISGHTALYWYRQSLGQGLEFLIYFQGNSAPDKSGLPSDRFSAERTGGSVSTLTIQRTQQEDSAVYLCASSLDFSGANVLTFGAGSRLTVL.

V gene TRBV11-2 combines with J gene TRBJ2-1; the match to TRBD2 covers 7 bases. This CDR3 region has 14 residues. With V trimmed by 2 bases and J by 6 bases, 4 bases remained unmatched. CDR1 is SGHAT, CDR2 FQNNGV, per germline. This CDR3 is CASSLLPGGNEQFF. DNA of the CDR3: TGTGCCAGCAGCTTACTGCCGGGGGGCAATGAGCAGTTCTTC.

J is TRBJ2-5 and V is TRBV5-4; TRBD1 might be the D (5 bases). This CDR3 region has 15 residues. Per the germline V gene, CDR1 is SGHNT and CDR2 is YYREEE (reference sequence). V was clipped by 0 bases and J by 4 bases, with 13 bases between them. This CDR3 reads CASSLDAGKSETQYF. CDR3 in DNA: TGTGCCAGCAGCTTGGATGCAGGGAAATCAGAGACCCAGTACTTC.

This chain joins TRBV7-9 and TRBJ2-7, with 7 bases identical to TRBD1. The germline CDR1 and CDR2 sequences are SEHNR and FQNEAQ (reference sequence). V lost 2 bases, J lost 2 bases, and 15 bases stayed unmatched. The length of the CDR3 is 18 residues. The CDR3 here is CASSLRAGGFMPAYEQYF. The CDR3 DNA is TGTGCCAGCAGCTTAAGAGCAGGGGGTTTTATGCCGGCCTACGAGCAGTACTTC.

V is TRBV10-3 and J is TRBJ2-2, with TRBD2 matching over 16 bases. Germline CDR1 ENHRY, CDR2 SYGVKD. Trimming took 10 bases from V and 9 from J; bases not matched to a gene: 20. The CDR3 totals 19 residues. The DNA for the CDR3 is TGTGCCACCTCCTACGGGACTAGCGGGGGGGCGAGTCGAAGTAGGGAGCTGTTTTTT. Residues: CATSYGTSGGASRSRELFF.

The gene calls are TRBV4-2 and TRBJ1-2; 12 nucleotides agree with TRBD1. Losses at the gene ends were 4 bases for V and 6 bases for J; bases not matched to a gene: 3. CDR3 length equals 14 residues. Germline CDR1 is LGHNA and CDR2 is YNFKEQ. The DNA for the CDR3 is TGTGCCAGCAGCCCGGGACAGGGGGCGCATGGCTACACCTTC. Protein product: CASSPGQGAHGYTF.

In this sample, this clone turned up once. The rearrangement uses TRBV10-1 and TRBJ2-7; tentatively, D is TRBD1 (6 bases). CDR1 is WNHNN and CDR2 is SYGVQD in the germline V gene (reference sequence). V was pared by 2 bases and J by 1 base, with 12 bases between. CDR3 length: 15 amino acids. The CDR3 DNA reads TGCGCCAGCAGTGAGGGGGTGGGGGCTTCCTACGAGCAGTACTTC. It yields the protein CASSEGVGASYEQYF.

The V and J genes are TRBV28 and TRBJ2-7, with a weak D call TRBD2 (5 bases). The V end lost 2 bases, the J end lost 2 bases, and 19 bases lay between the germline ends. Per the germline V gene, CDR1 is MDHEN and CDR2 is SYDVKM. There are 17 residues in the CDR3. CDR3 bases: TGTGCCAGCAGTTTAAATAGGTGGGAGCGCACAGCCTACGAGCAGTACTTC. Translating it yields CASSLNRWERTAYEQYF. Complete variable domain (other parts from reference TRBV28 and TRBJ2-7): DVKVTQSSRYLVKRTGEKVFLECVQDMDHENMFWYRQDPGLGLRLIYFSYDVKMKEKGDIPEGYSVSREKKERFSLILESASTNQTSMYLCASSLNRWERTAYEQYFGPGTRLTVT.